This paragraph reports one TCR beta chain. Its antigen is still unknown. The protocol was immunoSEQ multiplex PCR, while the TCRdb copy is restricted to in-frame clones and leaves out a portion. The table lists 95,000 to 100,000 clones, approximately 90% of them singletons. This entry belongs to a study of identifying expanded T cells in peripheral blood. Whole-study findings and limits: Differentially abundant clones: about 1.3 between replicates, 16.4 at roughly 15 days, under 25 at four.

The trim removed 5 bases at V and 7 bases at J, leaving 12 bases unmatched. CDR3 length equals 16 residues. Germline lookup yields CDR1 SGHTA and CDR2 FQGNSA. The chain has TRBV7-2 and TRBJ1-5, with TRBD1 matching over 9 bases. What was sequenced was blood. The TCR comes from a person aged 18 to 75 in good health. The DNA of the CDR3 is TGTGCCAGCAGCCCGGGGCGGGACAGGGCGGGACAGCCCCAGCATTTT. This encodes CASSPGRDRAGQPQHF.